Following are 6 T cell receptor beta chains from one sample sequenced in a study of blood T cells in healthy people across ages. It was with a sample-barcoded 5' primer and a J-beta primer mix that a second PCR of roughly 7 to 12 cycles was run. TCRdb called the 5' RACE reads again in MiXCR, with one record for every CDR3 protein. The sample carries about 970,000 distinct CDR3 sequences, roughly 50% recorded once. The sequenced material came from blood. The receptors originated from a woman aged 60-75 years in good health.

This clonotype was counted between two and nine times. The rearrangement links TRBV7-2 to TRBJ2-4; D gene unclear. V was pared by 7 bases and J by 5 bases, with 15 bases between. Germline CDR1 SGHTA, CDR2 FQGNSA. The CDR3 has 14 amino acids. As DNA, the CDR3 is TGTGCCAGCACTCCAAGTACTTCCCAAAACATTCAGTACTTC. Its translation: CASTPSTSQNIQYF.

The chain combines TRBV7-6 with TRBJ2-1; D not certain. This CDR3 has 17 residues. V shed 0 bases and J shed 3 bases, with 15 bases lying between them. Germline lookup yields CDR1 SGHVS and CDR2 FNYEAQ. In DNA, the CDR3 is TGTGCCAGCAGCTTAGCAAGGGCTAGTGGGGTCTACAATGAGCAGTTCTTC. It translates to CASSLARASGVYNEQFF.

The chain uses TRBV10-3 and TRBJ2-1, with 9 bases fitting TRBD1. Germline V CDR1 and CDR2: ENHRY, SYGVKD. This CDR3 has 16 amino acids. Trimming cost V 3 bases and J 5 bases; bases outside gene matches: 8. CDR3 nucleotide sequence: TGTGCCATCAGTGAAGGGACAGGGCTAGGTAACAATGAGCAGTTCTTC. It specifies CAISEGTGLGNNEQFF.

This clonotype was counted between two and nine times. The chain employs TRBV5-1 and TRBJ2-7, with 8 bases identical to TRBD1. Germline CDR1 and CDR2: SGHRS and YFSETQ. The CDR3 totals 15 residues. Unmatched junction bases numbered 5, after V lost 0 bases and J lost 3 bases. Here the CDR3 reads CASSLVPQGGYEQYF. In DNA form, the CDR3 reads TGCGCCAGCAGCTTGGTTCCACAGGGGGGCTACGAGCAGTACTTC.

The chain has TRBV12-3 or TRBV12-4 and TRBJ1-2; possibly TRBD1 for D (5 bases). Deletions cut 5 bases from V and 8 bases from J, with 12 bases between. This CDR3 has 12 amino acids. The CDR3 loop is CASSPHKGGYTF. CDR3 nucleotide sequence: TGTGCCAGCAGTCCTCATAAGGGGGGCTACACCTTC.

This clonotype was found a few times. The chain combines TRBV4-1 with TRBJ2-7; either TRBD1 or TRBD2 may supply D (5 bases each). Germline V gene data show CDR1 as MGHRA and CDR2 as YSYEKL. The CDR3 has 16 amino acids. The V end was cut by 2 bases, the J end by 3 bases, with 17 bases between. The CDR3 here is CASSQQGPYYYYEQYF. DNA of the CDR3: TGCGCCAGCAGCCAACAGGGACCCTATTACTACTACGAGCAGTACTTC.